These 9 T cell receptor beta chains share one sample of origin, sequenced in a study of cytomegalovirus exposure and HLA in healthy donors. 60 Vbeta and 13 Jbeta primers were used in PCR. This table comes from immunoSEQ multiplex PCR, and its TCRdb copy is limited to in-frame clones, with some not included. The repertoire includes around 170,000 clones, approximately 88% of them detected once, and roughly 2.6% sits in the top ten. The specimen was PBMCs. The receptors derive from a woman in her 50s in good health and CMV-seropositive.

This rearrangement joins TRBV6-6 to TRBJ1-1; the match to TRBD1 covers 10 bases. The CDR3 runs 15 residues. CDR1 MNHNY and CDR2 SVGAGI come from the germline V gene (reference sequence). V gave up 7 bases and J gave up 1 base; unmatched junction bases: 6. CDR3: CASTRRTGGNTEAFF. CDR3 bases: TGTGCCAGCACCCGAAGGACAGGGGGGAACACTGAAGCTTTCTTT.

This rearrangement joins TRBV6-1 to TRBJ1-5; tentative D call: TRBD1 (5 bases). There are 13 residues in the CDR3. V lost 8 bases, J lost 10 bases, and 18 bases lay in between. Germline CDR1 MNHNS, CDR2 SASEGT. CDR3 coding DNA: TGTGCCAGCCCGGGGGAGGTTGGAGGTCCCCAGCATTTT. This gives the protein CASPGEVGGPQHF.

The CDR3 DNA follows: TGCGCCAGCAGCCAAGATCCGGGCGGGACTAGATCGAACGAGCAGTACTTC. It encodes CASSQDPGGTRSNEQYF. The rearrangement uses TRBV4-3 and TRBJ2-7; the match to TRBD2 covers 8 bases. The CDR3 runs to 17 residues. Germline V gene sequence: CDR1 LGHNA, CDR2 YSLEER. After removal of 0 bases from V and 5 bases from J, the junction contained 12 bases not matched to a gene.

This clone was seen only once. This chain connects TRBV4-3 to TRBJ2-1, with 8 bases matching TRBD1. Germline CDR1 LGHNA, CDR2 YSLEER. This CDR3 contains 17 residues. V was pared by 5 bases and J by 0 bases, with 9 bases of the junction left unmatched. CDR3 DNA: TGCGCCAGCAGCACGACGGACAGGGCGAGCTCCTACAATGAGCAGTTCTTC. It codes for CASSTTDRASSYNEQFF.

The DNA for the CDR3 is TGTGCCAGCAGGCAGACAGGGAAGAACACTGAAGCTTTCTTT. Residues: CASRQTGKNTEAFF. The chain combines TRBV6-6 with TRBJ1-1; 7 positions agree with TRBD1. V gave up 6 bases and J gave up 1 base; unmatched junction bases: 5. The CDR3 spans 14 residues. The V gene's germline CDR1 is MNHNY and CDR2 SVGAGI (reference sequence).

The chain uses TRBV6-6 and TRBJ2-7; D might be TRBD1 (6 bases). The ends were cut back, 6 bases at V and 3 bases at J, with 12 bases in the middle. The CDR3 covers 13 residues. CDR1 is MNHNY and CDR2 is SVGAGI in the germline V gene (reference sequence). The CDR3 spells CASRVKQGYEQYF. CDR3 nucleotide sequence: TGTGCCAGCAGGGTAAAACAGGGCTACGAGCAGTACTTC.

V usage is TRBV6-1 and J usage is TRBJ1-2; weak D call: TRBD1 (5 bases). V gave up 2 bases and J gave up 0 bases, with 10 bases separating them. The germline CDR1 and CDR2 sequences are MNHNS and SASEGT. This CDR3 region has 15 residues. CDR3 protein: CASSERGRTNYGYTF. CDR3 nucleotides: TGTGCCAGCAGTGAAAGGGGCAGAACTAACTATGGCTACACCTTC.

The table lists this clone with a count of one. The CDR3, as DNA: TGTGCCAGCAGCGGGGCTAGCGGTCACACAGATACGCAGTATTTT. This codes for CASSGASGHTDTQYF. The J gene is TRBJ2-3, the V gene TRBV9, with 7 bases that match TRBD2. Losses at the gene ends were 3 bases for V and 2 bases for J; bases not matched to a gene: 6. Per germline, CDR1 SGDLS and CDR2 YYNGEE. The CDR3 is made up of 15 amino acids.

The V gene is TRBV14, the J gene TRBJ2-1; 9 bases align to TRBD1. The CDR3 contains 14 residues. Germline CDR1 SGHDN, CDR2 FVKESK. V lost 4 bases and J lost 7; bases outside the gene matches: 5. CDR3 protein: CASSPRQGGNEQFF. The CDR3 nucleotides are TGTGCCAGCAGCCCCCGACAGGGGGGAAATGAGCAGTTCTTC.